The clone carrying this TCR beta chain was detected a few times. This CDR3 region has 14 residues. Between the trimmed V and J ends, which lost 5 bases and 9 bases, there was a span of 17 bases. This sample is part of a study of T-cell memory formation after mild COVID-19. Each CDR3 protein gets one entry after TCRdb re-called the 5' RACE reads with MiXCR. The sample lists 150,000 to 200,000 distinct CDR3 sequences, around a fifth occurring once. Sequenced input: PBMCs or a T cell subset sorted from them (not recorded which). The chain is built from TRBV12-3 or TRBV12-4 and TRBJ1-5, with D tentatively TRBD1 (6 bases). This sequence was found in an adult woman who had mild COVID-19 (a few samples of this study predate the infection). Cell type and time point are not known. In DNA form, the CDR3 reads TGTGCCAGCAGTCCCAGTTGGGGGGCCGCGCCCCAGCATTTT. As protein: CASSPSWGAAPQHF.